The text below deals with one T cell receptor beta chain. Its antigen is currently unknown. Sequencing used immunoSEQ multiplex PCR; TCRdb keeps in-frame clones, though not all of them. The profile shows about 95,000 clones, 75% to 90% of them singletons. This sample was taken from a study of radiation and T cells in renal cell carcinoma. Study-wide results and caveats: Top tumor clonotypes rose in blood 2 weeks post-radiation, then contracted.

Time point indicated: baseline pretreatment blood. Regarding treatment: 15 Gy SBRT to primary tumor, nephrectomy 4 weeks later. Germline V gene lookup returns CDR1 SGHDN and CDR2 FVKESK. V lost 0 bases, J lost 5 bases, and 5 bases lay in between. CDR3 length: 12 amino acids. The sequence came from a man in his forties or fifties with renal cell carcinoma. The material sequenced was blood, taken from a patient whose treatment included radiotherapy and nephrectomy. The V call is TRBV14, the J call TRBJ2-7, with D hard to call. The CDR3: CASSQEHDEQYF. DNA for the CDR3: TGTGCCAGCAGCCAAGAACATGACGAGCAGTACTTC.